This T cell receptor beta chain came from a study of blood T cell repertoires in COVID-19. As for the study in general: Samples of COVID-19 (acute and convalescent) were obtained from the United States, Italy and Spain.

In the source study's methods: Estimation of nucleated cell counts was performed using reference gene primer amplification. Using immunoSEQ multiplex PCR, the repertoire was profiled, and TCRdb retains in-frame clones only, with some absent. Clone size and V and J calls were adopted from that table, with D and trimming inferred from the DNA. This table has hundreds of thousands of clones, 88% appearing once. The CDR3 covers 14 residues. Germline CDR1 and CDR2: LNHDA and SQIVND (reference sequence). V was shortened by 0 bases and J by 3 bases, with 8 bases between the two germline ends. The source material was peripheral blood. This receptor was taken from a woman aged 25-40 years with COVID-19, enrolled during active disease. V and J are TRBV19 and TRBJ1-2, with unresolved D. The CDR3 DNA reads TGTGCCAGTAGTATAGATCCCAGGTACTATGGCTACACCTTC. As protein: CASSIDPRYYGYTF.